This T cell receptor beta chain was captured in a study of CD8+CD57+ T cells in acquired aplastic anemia. For the study at large: When averaged, DNA from sorted CD4+ and CD8+ cells came to about 3 ug. Study-level points and caveats: Between patients and controls, 25 to 35 CD8+ CDR3 sequences were found in common.

Genomic DNA constituted the template upon which TCR beta VDJ and CDR3 profiling was performed. MiXCR, run by TCRdb on the reads, gives a single entry per CDR3 protein. The table includes roughly 200,000 distinct CDR3 sequences, about 60% detected once. Germline assignment: CDR1 SGHTA and CDR2 FQGNSA. This CDR3 is 17 amino acids long. Trimming cost V 5 bases and J 3 bases, with 20 bases left between them. It was patients with CD8+CD57+ cell expansion by flow cytometry who were chosen for sequencing. Notes on this clonotype: What it binds is unknown.

Sequenced sample: sorted CD4+, CD8+, or CD8+CD57+ T cells (not recorded which) from PBMCs. This clonotype was obtained from a human donor with aplastic anemia. The V gene is TRBV7-2, the J gene TRBJ2-1; tentatively, D is TRBD2 (6 bases). CDR3 sequence (DNA): TGTGCCAGCAGCCCAACTAGCAAAGGGGTGGTCTACAATGAGCAGTTCTTC. Its translation is CASSPTSKGVVYNEQFF. The variable domain in full, completed from reference TRBV7-2 and TRBJ2-1, reads GAGVSQSPSNKVTEKGKDVELRCDPISGHTALYWYRQSLGQGLEFLIYFQGNSAPDKSGLPSDRFSAERTGGSVSTLTIQRTQQEDSAVYLCASSPTSKGVVYNEQFFGPGTRLTVL.